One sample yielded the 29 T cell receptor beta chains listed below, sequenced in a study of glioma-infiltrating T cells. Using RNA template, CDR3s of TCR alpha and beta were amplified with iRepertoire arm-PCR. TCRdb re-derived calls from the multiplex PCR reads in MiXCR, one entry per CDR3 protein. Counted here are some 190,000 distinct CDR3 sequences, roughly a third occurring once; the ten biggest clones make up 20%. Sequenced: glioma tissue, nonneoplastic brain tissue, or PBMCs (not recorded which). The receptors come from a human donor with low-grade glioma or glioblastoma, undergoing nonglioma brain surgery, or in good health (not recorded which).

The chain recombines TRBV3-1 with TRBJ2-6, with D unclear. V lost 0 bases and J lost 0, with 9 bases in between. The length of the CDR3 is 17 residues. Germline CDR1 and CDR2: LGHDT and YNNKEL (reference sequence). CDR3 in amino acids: CASSQEISISGANVLTF. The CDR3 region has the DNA TGTGCCAGCAGCCAAGAGATTTCAATCTCTGGGGCCAACGTCCTGACTTTC.

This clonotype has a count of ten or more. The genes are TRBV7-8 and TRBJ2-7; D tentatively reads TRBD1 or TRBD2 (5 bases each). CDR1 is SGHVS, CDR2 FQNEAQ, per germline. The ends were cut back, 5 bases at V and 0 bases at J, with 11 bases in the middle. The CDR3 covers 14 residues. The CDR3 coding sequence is TGTGCCAGCAGCACCGGGACCGCCTCCTACGAGCAGTACTTC. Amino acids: CASSTGTASYEQYF.

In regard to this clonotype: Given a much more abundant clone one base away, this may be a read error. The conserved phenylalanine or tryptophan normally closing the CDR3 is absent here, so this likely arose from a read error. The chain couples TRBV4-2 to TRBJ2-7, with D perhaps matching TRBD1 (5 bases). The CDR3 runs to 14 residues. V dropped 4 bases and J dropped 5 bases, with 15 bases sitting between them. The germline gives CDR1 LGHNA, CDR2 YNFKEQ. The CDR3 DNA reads TGTGCCAGCAGCCCCGTGCAGGGTACCAACGAGCAGTACCTC. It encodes CASSPVQGTNEQYL.

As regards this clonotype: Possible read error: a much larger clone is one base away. The CDR3 region has the DNA TGTGCCATCTCATCACGCCCAACGGACCTTTCCTCCTACGAGCAGTACTTC. Translation: CAISSRPTDLSSYEQYF. The chain recombines TRBV10-3 with TRBJ2-7; D unclear. V was shortened by 8 bases and J by 0 bases, with 23 bases between the two germline ends. This CDR3 has 17 amino acids. Per germline, CDR1 ENHRY and CDR2 SYGVKD.

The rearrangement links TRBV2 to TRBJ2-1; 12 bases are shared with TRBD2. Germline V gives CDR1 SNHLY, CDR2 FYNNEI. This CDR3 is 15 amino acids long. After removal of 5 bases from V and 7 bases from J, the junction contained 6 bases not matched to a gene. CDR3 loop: CASSLTSGRRNEQFF. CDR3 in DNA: TGTGCCAGCAGTTTGACTAGCGGGAGACGGAATGAGCAGTTCTTC.

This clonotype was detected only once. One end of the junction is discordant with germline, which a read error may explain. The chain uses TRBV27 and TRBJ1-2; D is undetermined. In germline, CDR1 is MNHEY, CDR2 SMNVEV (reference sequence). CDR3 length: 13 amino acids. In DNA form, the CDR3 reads TGTGCCATCAGTACGACGGGGAACTATGGCTACACCTTC. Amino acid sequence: CAISTTGNYGYTF.

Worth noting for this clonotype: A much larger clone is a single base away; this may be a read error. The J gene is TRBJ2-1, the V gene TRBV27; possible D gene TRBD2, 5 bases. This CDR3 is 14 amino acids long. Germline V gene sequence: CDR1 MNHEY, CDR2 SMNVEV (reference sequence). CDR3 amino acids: CASRDSSPYNEKFF. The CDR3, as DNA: TGTGCCAGCAGGGACTCTTCCCCCTACAATGAGAAGTTCTTC.

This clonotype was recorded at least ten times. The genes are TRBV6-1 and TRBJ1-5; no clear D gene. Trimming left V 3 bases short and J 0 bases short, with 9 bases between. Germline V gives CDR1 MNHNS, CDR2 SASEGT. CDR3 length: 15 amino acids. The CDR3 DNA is TGTGCCAGCAGTGATTATGGGAATAGCAATCAGCCCCAGCATTTT. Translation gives CASSDYGNSNQPQHF.

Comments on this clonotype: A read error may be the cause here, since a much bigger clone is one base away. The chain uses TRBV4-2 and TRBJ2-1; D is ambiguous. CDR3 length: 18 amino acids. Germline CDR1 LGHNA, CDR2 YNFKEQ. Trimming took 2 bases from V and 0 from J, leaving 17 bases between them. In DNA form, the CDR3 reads TGTGCCAGCAGCCAATATTTCGTAAGTAGCTTCTCCTACAATGAGCAGTTCTTC. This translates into CASSQYFVSSFSYNEQFF.

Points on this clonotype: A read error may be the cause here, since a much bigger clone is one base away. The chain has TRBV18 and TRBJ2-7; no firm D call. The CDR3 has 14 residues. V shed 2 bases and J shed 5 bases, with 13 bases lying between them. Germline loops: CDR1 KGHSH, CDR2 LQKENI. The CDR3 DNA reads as TGTGCCAGCTCACCAGGCCCGAAAACGAACGAGCAGTACTTC. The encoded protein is CASSPGPKTNEQYF.

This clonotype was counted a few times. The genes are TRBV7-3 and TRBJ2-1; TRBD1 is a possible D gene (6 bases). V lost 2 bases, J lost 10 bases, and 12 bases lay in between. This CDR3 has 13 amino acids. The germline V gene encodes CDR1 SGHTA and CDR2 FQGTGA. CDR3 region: CASSLGIGTEQFF. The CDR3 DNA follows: TGTGCCAGCAGCTTAGGGATCGGGACAGAGCAGTTCTTC.

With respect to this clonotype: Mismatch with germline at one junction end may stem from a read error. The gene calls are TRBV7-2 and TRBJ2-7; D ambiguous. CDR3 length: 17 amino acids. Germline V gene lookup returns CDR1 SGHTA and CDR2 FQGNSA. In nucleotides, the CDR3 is TGCGCCAGCAGCCAAAATCTAGTGGACCGCAGCTCCTACGAGCAGTACTTC. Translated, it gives CASSQNLVDRSSYEQYF. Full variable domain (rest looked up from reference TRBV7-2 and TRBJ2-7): GAGVSQSPSNKVTEKGKDVELRCDPISGHTALYWYRQSLGQGLEFLIYFQGNSAPDKSGLPSDRFSAERTGGSVSTLTIQRTQQEDSAVYLCASSQNLVDRSSYEQYFGPGTRLTVT.

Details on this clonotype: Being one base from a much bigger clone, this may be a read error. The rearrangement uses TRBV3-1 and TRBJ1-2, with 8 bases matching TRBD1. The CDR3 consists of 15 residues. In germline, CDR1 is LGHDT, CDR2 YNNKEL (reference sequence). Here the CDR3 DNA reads TGTGCCAGCATCCAAGGGACAGGAGCTAACTATGGCTACACCTTC. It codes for CASIQGTGANYGYTF.

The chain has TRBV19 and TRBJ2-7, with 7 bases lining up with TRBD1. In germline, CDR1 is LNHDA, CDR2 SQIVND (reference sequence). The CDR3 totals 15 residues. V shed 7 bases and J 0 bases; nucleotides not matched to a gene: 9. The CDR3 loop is CASTPGQNPSYEQYF. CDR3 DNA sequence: TGTGCCAGTACCCCGGGACAGAACCCCTCCTACGAGCAGTACTTC.

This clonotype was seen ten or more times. In DNA, the CDR3 is TGTGCCAGCAGGGAGGGAACGTCGGAGACCCAGTACTTC. The encoded protein is CASREGTSETQYF. This chain links TRBV27 with TRBJ2-5, with D maybe TRBD2 (6 bases). The CDR3 is 13 amino acids. V lost 6 bases and J 5 bases, leaving 13 bases between the germline ends. Germline values: CDR1 MNHEY, CDR2 SMNVEV (reference sequence).

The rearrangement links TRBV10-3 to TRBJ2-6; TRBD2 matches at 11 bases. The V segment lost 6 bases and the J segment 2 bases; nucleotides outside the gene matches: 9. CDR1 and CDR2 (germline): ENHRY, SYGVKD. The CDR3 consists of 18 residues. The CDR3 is CAIRDYSGRAPGANVLTF. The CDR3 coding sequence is TGTGCCATCAGGGATTATAGCGGGAGGGCCCCTGGGGCCAACGTCCTGACTTTC.

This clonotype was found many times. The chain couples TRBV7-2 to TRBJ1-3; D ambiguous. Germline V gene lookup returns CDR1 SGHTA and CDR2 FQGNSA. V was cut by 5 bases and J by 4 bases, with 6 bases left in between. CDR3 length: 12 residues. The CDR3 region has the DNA TGTGCCAGCAGCGTCGCGGGAAACACCATATATTTT. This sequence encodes CASSVAGNTIYF.

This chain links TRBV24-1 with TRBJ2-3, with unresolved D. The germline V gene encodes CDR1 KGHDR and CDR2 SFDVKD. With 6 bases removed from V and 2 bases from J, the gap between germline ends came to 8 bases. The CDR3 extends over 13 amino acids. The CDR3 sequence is CATSLRLTDTQYF. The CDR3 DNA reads TGTGCCACCAGTTTGCGTCTCACAGATACGCAGTATTTT.

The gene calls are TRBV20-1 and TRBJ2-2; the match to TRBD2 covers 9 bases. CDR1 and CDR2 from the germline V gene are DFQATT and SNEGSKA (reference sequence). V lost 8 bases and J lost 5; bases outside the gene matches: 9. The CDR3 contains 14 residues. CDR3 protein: CSTIAGVGTGELFF. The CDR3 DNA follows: TGCAGTACCATAGCGGGAGTTGGGACCGGGGAGCTGTTTTTT.

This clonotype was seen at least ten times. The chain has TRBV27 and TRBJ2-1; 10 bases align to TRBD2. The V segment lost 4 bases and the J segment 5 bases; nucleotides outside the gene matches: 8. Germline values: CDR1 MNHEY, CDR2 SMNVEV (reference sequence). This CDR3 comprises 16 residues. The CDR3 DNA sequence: TGTGCCAGCAGTTCCCCCAGCGGGAGGGCCGACAATGAGCAGTTCTTC. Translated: CASSSPSGRADNEQFF.

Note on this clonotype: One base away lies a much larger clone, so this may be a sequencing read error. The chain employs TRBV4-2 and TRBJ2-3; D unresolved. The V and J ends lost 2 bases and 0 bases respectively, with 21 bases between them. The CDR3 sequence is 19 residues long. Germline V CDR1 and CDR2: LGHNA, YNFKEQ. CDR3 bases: TGTGCCAGCAGCCAACAGGTCCAAATGCGGTGTTCTAGCACAGATACGCAGTATTTT. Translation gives CASSQQVQMRCSSTDTQYF.

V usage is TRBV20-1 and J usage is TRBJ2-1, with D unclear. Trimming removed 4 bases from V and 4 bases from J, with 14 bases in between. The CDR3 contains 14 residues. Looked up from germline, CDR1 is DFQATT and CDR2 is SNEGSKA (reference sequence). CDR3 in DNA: TGCAGTGCTAACACCGGCCGGTGTTACAATGAGCAGTTCTTC. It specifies CSANTGRCYNEQFF.

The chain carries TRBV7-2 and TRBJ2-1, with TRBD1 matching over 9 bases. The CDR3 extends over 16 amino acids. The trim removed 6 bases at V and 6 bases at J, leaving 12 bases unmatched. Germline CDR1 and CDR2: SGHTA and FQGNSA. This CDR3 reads CASSYQPGQGANEQFF. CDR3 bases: TGTGCCAGCAGTTACCAACCGGGACAGGGAGCCAATGAGCAGTTCTTC.

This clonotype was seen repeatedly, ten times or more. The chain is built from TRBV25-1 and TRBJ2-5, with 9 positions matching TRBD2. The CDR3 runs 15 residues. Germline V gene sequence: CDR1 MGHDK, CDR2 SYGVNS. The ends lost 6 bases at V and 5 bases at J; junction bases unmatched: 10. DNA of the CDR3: TGTGCCAGCAGCAGGCGCGCGGGGGGGTTCGAGACCCAGTACTTC. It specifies CASSRRAGGFETQYF.

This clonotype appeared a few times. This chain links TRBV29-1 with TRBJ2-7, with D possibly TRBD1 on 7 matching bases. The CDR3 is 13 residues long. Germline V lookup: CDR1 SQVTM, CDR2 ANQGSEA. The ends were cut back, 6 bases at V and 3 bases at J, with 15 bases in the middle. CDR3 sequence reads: CSVQGGGNYEQYF. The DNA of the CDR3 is TGCAGCGTCCAGGGGGGAGGAAACTACGAGCAGTACTTC.

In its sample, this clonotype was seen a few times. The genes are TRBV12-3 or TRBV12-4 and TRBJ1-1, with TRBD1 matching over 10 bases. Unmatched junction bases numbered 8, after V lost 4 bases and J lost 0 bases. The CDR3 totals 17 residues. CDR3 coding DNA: TGTGCCAGCAGTTGGGCCCCCGGGACAGGGGTGAACACTGAAGCTTTCTTT. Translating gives CASSWAPGTGVNTEAFF.

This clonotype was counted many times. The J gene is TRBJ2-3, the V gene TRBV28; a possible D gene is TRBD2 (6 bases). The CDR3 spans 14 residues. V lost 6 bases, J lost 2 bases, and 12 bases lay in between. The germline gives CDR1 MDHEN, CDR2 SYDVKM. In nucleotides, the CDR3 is TGTGCCAGCAGGCTAGCGATTCCCACAGATACGCAGTATTTT. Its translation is CASRLAIPTDTQYF.

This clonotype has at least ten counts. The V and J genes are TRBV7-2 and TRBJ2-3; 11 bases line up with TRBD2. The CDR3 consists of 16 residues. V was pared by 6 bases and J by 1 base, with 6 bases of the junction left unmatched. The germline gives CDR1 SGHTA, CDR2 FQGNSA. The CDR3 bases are TGTGCCAGCAGGGTACTAGCGGGAGAGGGCACAGATACGCAGTATTTT. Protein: CASRVLAGEGTDTQYF.

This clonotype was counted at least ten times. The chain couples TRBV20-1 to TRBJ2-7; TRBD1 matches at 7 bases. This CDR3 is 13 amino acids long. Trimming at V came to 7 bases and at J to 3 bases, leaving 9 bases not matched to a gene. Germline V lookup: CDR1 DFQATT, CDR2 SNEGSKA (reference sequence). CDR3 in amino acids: CSDTDRANYEQYF. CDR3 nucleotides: TGCAGTGACACCGACAGGGCAAACTACGAGCAGTACTTC.